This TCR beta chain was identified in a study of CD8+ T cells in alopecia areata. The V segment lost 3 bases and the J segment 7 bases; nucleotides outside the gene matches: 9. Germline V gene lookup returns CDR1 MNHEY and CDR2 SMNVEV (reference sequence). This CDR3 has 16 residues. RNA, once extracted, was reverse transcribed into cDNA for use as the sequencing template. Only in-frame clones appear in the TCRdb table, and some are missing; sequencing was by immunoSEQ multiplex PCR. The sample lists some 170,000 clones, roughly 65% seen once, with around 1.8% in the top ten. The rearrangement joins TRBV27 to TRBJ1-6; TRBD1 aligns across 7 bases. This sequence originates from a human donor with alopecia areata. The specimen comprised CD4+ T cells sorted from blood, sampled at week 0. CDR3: CASSLATGVGNSPLHF. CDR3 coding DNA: TGTGCCAGCAGTTTGGCTACAGGGGTTGGAAATTCACCCCTCCACTTT.